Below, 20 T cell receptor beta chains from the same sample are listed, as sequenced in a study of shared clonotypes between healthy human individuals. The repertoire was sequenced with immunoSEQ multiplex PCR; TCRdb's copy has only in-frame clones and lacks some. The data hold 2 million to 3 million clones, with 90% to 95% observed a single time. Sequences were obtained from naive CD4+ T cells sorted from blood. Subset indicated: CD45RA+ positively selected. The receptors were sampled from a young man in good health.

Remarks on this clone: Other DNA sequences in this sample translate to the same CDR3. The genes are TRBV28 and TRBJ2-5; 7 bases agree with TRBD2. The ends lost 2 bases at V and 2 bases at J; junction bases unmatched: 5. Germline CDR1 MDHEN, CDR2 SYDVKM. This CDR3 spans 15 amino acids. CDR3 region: CASSLTSGGQETQYF. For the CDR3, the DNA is TGTGCCAGCAGTTTAACCTCCGGGGGGCAAGAGACCCAGTACTTC.

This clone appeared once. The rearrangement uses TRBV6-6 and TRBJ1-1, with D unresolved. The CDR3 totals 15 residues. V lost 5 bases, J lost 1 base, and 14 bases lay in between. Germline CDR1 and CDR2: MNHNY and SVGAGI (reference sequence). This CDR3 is CASSTAFTGNTEAFF. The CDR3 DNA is TGTGCCAGCAGTACAGCATTTACTGGGAACACTGAAGCTTTCTTT.

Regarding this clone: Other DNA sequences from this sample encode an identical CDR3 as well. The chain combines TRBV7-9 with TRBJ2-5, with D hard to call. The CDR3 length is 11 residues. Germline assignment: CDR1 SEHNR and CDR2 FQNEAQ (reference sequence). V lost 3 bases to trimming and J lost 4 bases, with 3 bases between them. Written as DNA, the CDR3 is TGTGCCAGCAGCTTTTCAGAGACCCAGTACTTC. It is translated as CASSFSETQYF.

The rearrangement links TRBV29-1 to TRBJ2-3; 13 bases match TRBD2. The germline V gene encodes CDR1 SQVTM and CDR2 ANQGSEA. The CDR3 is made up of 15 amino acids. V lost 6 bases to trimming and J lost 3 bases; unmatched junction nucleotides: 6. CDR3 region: CSVKGTSGKTDTQYF. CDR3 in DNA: TGCAGCGTCAAGGGGACTAGCGGGAAGACAGATACGCAGTATTTT.

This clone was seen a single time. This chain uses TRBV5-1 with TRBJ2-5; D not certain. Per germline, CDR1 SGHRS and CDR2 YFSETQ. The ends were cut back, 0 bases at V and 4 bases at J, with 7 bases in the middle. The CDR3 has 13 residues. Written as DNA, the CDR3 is TGCGCCAGCAGCTTGGACGTTCGAGAGACCCAGTACTTC. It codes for CASSLDVRETQYF.

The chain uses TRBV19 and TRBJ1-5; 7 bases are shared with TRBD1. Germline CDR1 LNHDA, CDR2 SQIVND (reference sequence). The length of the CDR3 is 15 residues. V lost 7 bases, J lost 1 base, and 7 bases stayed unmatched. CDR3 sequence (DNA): TGTGCCAGTATTACATCGACAGGGAGCAATCAGCCCCAGCATTTT. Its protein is CASITSTGSNQPQHF.

The DNA for the CDR3 is TGTGCCTGGAGTGTAGTCGACGGCAATCAGCCCCAGCATTTT. It codes for CAWSVVDGNQPQHF. The rearrangement links TRBV30 to TRBJ1-5, with D hard to call. Germline CDR1 is GTSNPN and CDR2 is SVGIG (reference sequence). Trimming took off 0 bases at V and 2 bases at J, with 8 bases between the two ends. The CDR3 contains 14 residues. Complete variable domain (other parts from reference TRBV30 and TRBJ1-5): SQTIHQWPATLVQPVGSPLSLECTVEGTSNPNLYWYRQAAGRGLQLLFYSVGIGQISSEVPQNLSASRPQDRQFILSSKKLLLSDSGFYLCAWSVVDGNQPQHFGDGTRLSIL.

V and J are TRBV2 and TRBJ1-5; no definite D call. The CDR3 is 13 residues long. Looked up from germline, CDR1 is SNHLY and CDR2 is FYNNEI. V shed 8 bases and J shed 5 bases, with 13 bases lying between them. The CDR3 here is CASGPLEHQPQHF. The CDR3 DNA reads TGTGCCAGCGGGCCCCTGGAGCATCAGCCCCAGCATTTT.

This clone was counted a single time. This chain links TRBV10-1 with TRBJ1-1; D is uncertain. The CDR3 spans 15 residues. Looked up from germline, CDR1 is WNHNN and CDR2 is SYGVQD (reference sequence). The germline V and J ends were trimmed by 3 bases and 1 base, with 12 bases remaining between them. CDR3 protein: CASSEMLGANTEAFF. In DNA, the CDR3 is TGCGCCAGCAGTGAAATGCTGGGTGCGAACACTGAAGCTTTCTTT.

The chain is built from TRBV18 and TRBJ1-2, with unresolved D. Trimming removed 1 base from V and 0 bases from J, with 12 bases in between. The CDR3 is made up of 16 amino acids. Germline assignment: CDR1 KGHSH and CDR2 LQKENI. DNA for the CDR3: TGTGCCAGCTCACCACAGTATGGCGGGACTAACTATGGCTACACCTTC. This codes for CASSPQYGGTNYGYTF.

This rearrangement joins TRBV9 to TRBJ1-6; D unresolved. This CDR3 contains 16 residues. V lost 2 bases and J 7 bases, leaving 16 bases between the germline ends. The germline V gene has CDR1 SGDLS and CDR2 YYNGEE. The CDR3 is CASSVQSLGGNSPLHF. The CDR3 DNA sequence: TGTGCCAGCAGCGTGCAGTCGTTGGGCGGGAATTCACCCCTCCACTTT.

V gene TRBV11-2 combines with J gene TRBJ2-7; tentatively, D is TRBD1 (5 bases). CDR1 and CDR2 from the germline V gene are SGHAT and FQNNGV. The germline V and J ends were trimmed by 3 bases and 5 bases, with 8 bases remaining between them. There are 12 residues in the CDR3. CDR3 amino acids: CASSFSGNEQYF. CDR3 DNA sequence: TGTGCCAGCAGCTTCTCAGGGAACGAGCAGTACTTC.

CDR3 region: CASSPTGDNQPQHF. The CDR3 DNA sequence: TGTGCCAGCAGCCCGACAGGGGATAATCAGCCCCAGCATTTT. This rearrangement joins TRBV7-9 to TRBJ1-5; 8 nucleotides align to TRBD1. This CDR3 region has 14 residues. The germline CDR1 and CDR2 sequences are SEHNR and FQNEAQ (reference sequence). The trim removed 5 bases at V and 4 bases at J, leaving 4 bases unmatched.

CDR3 coding DNA: TGTGCCAGCAGTTACATACTAGCGTTCGGGAATGAGCAGTTCTTC. It yields the protein CASSYILAFGNEQFF. The rearrangement links TRBV6-5 to TRBJ2-1; 7 bases line up with TRBD2. CDR1 MNHEY and CDR2 SVGAGI come from the germline V gene. CDR3 size: 15 residues. V lost 2 bases, J lost 7 bases, and 8 bases stayed unmatched.

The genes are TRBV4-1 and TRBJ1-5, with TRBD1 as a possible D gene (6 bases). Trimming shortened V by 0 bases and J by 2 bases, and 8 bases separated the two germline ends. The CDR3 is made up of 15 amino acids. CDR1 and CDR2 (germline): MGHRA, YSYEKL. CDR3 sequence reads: CASSQDNRGNQPQHF. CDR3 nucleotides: TGCGCCAGCAGCCAAGATAACAGGGGCAATCAGCCCCAGCATTTT.

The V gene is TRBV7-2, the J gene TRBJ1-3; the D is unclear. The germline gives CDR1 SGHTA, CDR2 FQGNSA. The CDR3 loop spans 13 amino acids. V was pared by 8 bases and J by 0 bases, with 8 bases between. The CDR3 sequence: CASQAGSGNTIYF. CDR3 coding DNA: TGTGCCAGCCAGGCCGGCTCTGGAAACACCATATATTTT.

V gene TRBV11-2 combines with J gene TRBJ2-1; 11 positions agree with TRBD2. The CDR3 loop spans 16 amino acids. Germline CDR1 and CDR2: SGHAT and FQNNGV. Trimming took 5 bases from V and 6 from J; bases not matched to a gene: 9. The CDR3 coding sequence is TGTGCCAGCAGCCCCCACGCTAGCGGGGGGATCAATGAGCAGTTCTTC. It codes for CASSPHASGGINEQFF.

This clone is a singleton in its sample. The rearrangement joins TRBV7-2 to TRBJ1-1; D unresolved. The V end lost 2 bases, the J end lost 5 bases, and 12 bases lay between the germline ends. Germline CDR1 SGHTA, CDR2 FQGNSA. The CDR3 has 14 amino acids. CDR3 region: CASSLLGQPTEAFF. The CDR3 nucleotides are TGTGCCAGCAGCTTATTAGGCCAGCCGACTGAAGCTTTCTTT.

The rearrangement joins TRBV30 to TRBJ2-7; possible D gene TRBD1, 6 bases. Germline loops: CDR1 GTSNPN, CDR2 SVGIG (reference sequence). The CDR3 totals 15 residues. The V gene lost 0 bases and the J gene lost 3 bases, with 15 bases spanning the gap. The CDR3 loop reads CAWSVGGSAYYEQYF. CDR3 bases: TGTGCCTGGAGTGTAGGGGGTAGCGCTTACTACGAGCAGTACTTC.

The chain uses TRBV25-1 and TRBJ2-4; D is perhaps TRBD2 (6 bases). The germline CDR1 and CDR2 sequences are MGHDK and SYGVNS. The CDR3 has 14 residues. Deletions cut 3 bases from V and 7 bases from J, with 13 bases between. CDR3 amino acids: CASSDGGKRNIQYF. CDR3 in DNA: TGTGCCAGCAGTGACGGAGGGAAGAGGAACATTCAGTACTTC.